These 26 T cell receptor beta chains originate from one sample sequenced in a study of blood T cells in healthy people across ages (dated by TCRdb to between 2014 and 2017). The library was made by 5' RACE. Instrument used: Illumina HiSeq 2500. A second about 7 to 11 cycle PCR used a sample-barcoded 5' primer and a J-beta primer mix. The public reads were reanalyzed by TCRdb: fastp trimming at Q25, MiXCR alignment, in-frame beta chains only. CDR3 protein sequences are deduplicated, and each keeps its most common genes and DNA. The sample table lists approximately 600,000 distinct CDR3 sequences, 58% of them with a count of one. The ten largest clonotypes hold 35% to 40% of the sample. Material for sequencing was blood. All receptors come from a man in his fifties or sixties in good health.

The V and J genes are TRBV2 and TRBJ1-1; TRBD1 might be the D (5 bases). Trimming took 6 bases from V and 1 from J, leaving 9 bases between them. The CDR3 consists of 13 residues. The germline gives CDR1 SNHLY, CDR2 FYNNEI. The CDR3 nucleotides are TGTGCCAGCAGAGTAACAGGGAACACTGAAGCTTTCTTT. Translating it yields CASRVTGNTEAFF.

The CDR3 loop is CATSSDRNTEAFF. The CDR3, as DNA: TGTGCCACCAGCAGTGACAGGAACACTGAAGCTTTCTTT. The chain carries TRBV15 and TRBJ1-1; perhaps TRBD1 as D (5 bases). Trimming shortened V by 3 bases and J by 1 base, and 6 bases separated the two germline ends. Germline CDR1 LNHNV, CDR2 YYDKDF (reference sequence). There are 13 residues in the CDR3.

As concerns this clonotype: A much larger clonotype is one base distant, so this may be a read error. The chain links TRBV4-2 to TRBJ2-7, with D uncertain. The CDR3 has 15 residues. Germline V gene sequence: CDR1 LGHNA, CDR2 YNFKEQ. CDR3 bases: TGTGTCAGCAGCCAATCGACGGTGAGCTCCTACGAGCAGTACTTC. Protein: CVSSQSTVSSYEQYF.

The chain is built from TRBV5-1 and TRBJ2-5, with TRBD2 matching over 11 bases. This CDR3 is 16 amino acids long. Germline lookup yields CDR1 SGHRS and CDR2 YFSETQ. V dropped 4 bases and J dropped 5; count of bases not matched to a gene: 10. The CDR3 DNA reads as TGCGCCAGCAGCCTTGGACTAGCGGGTCTACCGGAGACCCAGTACTTC. Translation gives CASSLGLAGLPETQYF.

This chain joins TRBV12-5 and TRBJ2-2; 7 nucleotides line up with TRBD1. The CDR3 has 17 residues. V was pared by 4 bases and J by 1 base, with 9 bases of the junction left unmatched. Germline CDR1 is LGHNT and CDR2 is FRNRAP. The CDR3 coding sequence is TGTGCTAGTGGTTCAATCCCCGGGACAGAGAACACCGGGGAGCTGTTTTTT. Residues: CASGSIPGTENTGELFF.

The V gene is TRBV7-9, the J gene TRBJ2-6, with D perhaps given as TRBD1 or TRBD2 (5 bases each). The CDR3 runs to 13 residues. V lost 10 bases and J 0 bases, leaving 7 bases between the germline ends. Germline CDR1 and CDR2: SEHNR and FQNEAQ (reference sequence). CDR3 nucleotides: TGTGCCACGGGACCCTCTGGGGCCAACGTCCTGACTTTC. It is translated as CATGPSGANVLTF.

The chain employs TRBV29-1 and TRBJ2-5; D tentatively fits TRBD1 or TRBD2 (5 bases each). The CDR3 runs 11 residues. Trimming shortened V by 5 bases and J by 4 bases, and 8 bases separated the two germline ends. Germline loops: CDR1 SQVTM, CDR2 ANQGSEA. The CDR3 here is CSVWDGETQYF. The CDR3 DNA follows: TGCAGCGTTTGGGACGGAGAGACCCAGTACTTC.

In its sample, this clonotype was seen a few times. The chain is built from TRBV5-1 and TRBJ2-7, with D uncertain. Trimming removed 4 bases from V and 3 bases from J, with 14 bases in between. The CDR3 consists of 14 residues. Germline CDR1 is SGHRS and CDR2 is YFSETQ. In nucleotides, the CDR3 is TGCGCCAGCAGCCCGAGGACGGACGGCTACGAGCAGTACTTC. It translates to CASSPRTDGYEQYF.

This clonotype was found a few times. The rearrangement links TRBV28 to TRBJ2-7; D unresolved. V lost 0 bases and J 4 bases, leaving 10 bases between the germline ends. The V gene's germline CDR1 is MDHEN and CDR2 SYDVKM. This CDR3 is 14 amino acids long. CDR3 bases: TGTGCCAGCAGTTTATGGGACGGCAGGTACGAGCAGTACTTC. Translating it yields CASSLWDGRYEQYF.

This rearrangement joins TRBV5-1 to TRBJ2-5, with D perhaps matching TRBD2 (6 bases). Germline lookup yields CDR1 SGHRS and CDR2 YFSETQ. V was clipped by 1 base and J by 2 bases, with 15 bases between them. The CDR3 loop spans 16 amino acids. DNA of the CDR3: TGCGCCAGCAGCTTGTGGAAGGTAGCGGATCAAGAGACCCAGTACTTC. This encodes CASSLWKVADQETQYF. Combining the CDR3 with reference TRBV5-1 and TRBJ2-5 gives the whole variable domain KAGVTQTPRYLIKTRGQQVTLSCSPISGHRSVSWYQQTPGQGLQFLFEYFSETQRNKGNFPGRFSGRQFSNSRSEMNVSTLELGDSALYLCASSLWKVADQETQYFGPGTRLLVL.

The chain is built from TRBV6-5 and TRBJ2-5, with 7 bases fitting TRBD1. Germline loops: CDR1 MNHEY, CDR2 SVGAGI. After removal of 5 bases from V and 0 bases from J, the junction contained 6 bases not matched to a gene. CDR3 length: 15 residues. CDR3 nucleotide sequence: TGTGCCAGCAGTCCGCGACAGGGCTACCAAGAGACCCAGTACTTC. Encoded protein: CASSPRQGYQETQYF.

The V call is TRBV11-2, the J call TRBJ2-1; D is undetermined. This CDR3 has 11 residues. Germline V gives CDR1 SGHAT, CDR2 FQNNGV. V was pared by 2 bases and J by 9 bases, with 5 bases between. In nucleotides, the CDR3 is TGTGCCAGCAGCTTACCCCTTGAGCAGTTCTTC. It yields the protein CASSLPLEQFF.

This clonotype has just a few counts. This sequence joins TRBV20-1 and TRBJ2-3; TRBD2 agrees at 9 bases. Germline CDR1 and CDR2: DFQATT and SNEGSKA (reference sequence). The CDR3 extends over 15 amino acids. The trim removed 5 bases at V and 5 bases at J, leaving 11 bases unmatched. CDR3 protein: CSASRPSGAGDTQYF. The CDR3 coding sequence is TGCAGTGCTTCGCGCCCTAGCGGGGCGGGAGATACGCAGTATTTT.

The chain combines TRBV7-9 with TRBJ2-5; D is possibly TRBD1 or TRBD2 (5 bases each). CDR1 is SEHNR, CDR2 FQNEAQ, per germline (reference sequence). The CDR3 extends over 16 amino acids. The germline V and J ends were trimmed by 5 bases and 0 bases, with 16 bases remaining between them. This CDR3 reads CASSLMGVGHQETQYF. The CDR3 coding sequence is TGTGCCAGCAGCCTAATGGGAGTGGGGCACCAAGAGACCCAGTACTTC. Based on the CDR3 plus reference TRBV7-9 and TRBJ2-5, the full variable domain is DTGVSQNPRHKITKRGQNVTFRCDPISEHNRLYWYRQTLGQGPEFLTYFQNEAQLEKSRLLSDRFSAERPKGSFSTLEIQRTEQGDSAMYLCASSLMGVGHQETQYFGPGTRLLVL.

The DNA for the CDR3 is TGTGCCAGCTCACCTCAGGGTCCCTACGAGCAGTACTTC. Translation gives CASSPQGPYEQYF. This chain links TRBV18 with TRBJ2-7, with D maybe TRBD1 (5 bases). V was clipped by 3 bases and J by 2 bases, with 8 bases between them. Per the germline V gene, CDR1 is KGHSH and CDR2 is LQKENI. The CDR3 is 13 amino acids.

The rearrangement links TRBV3-1 to TRBJ2-5; D remains unclear. The V and J ends lost 2 bases and 5 bases respectively, with 9 bases between them. Germline lookup yields CDR1 LGHDT and CDR2 YNNKEL (reference sequence). This CDR3 comprises 13 residues. The DNA of the CDR3 is TGTGCCAGCAGCCAACGCCGATCGGAGACCCAGTACTTC. This translates into CASSQRRSETQYF.

The V and J genes are TRBV4-1 and TRBJ2-1, with D possibly TRBD2 on 5 matching bases. The V gene's germline CDR1 is MGHRA and CDR2 YSYEKL. The CDR3 is 14 amino acids. The V end lost 4 bases, the J end lost 5 bases, and 12 bases lay between the germline ends. CDR3 sequence: CASSLPGFHNEQFF. CDR3 nucleotide sequence: TGCGCCAGCAGCCTTCCGGGATTCCACAATGAGCAGTTCTTC.

As to this clonotype: The junction does not match germline at one end; this may be a read error. This CDR3 reads CAISESPREETRYF. The CDR3 DNA reads as TGTGCCATCAGTGAGTCGCCCAGGGAAGAGACCCGGTACTTC. The chain carries TRBV10-3 and TRBJ2-5, with D maybe TRBD1 (5 bases). Germline V lookup: CDR1 ENHRY, CDR2 SYGVKD. The CDR3 runs 14 residues.

The chain is built from TRBV6-5 and TRBJ1-4; D gene uncertain. The CDR3 has 14 amino acids. V lost 3 bases, J lost 0 bases, and 5 bases lay in between. Per germline, CDR1 MNHEY and CDR2 SVGAGI. CDR3 residues: CASSYGTTNEKLFF. The CDR3 DNA is TGTGCCAGCAGTTATGGCACAACTAATGAAAAACTGTTTTTT.

This sequence joins TRBV2 and TRBJ2-1, with 8 bases matching TRBD2. V was clipped by 5 bases and J by 0 bases; unmatched bases: 3. The CDR3 is 15 amino acids. Germline CDR1 and CDR2: SNHLY and FYNNEI. The CDR3 region is CASSFTSGSYNEQFF. CDR3 in DNA: TGTGCCAGCAGTTTTACTAGCGGCTCCTACAATGAGCAGTTCTTC.

The V and J genes are TRBV4-1 and TRBJ2-1, with D uncertain. The germline CDR1 and CDR2 sequences are MGHRA and YSYEKL. The ends were cut back, 0 bases at V and 0 bases at J, with 12 bases in the middle. The CDR3 totals 17 residues. The DNA for the CDR3 is TGCGCCAGCAGCCAAGAGCCCCTATCTGGCTCCTACAATGAGCAGTTCTTC. Translated: CASSQEPLSGSYNEQFF.

V gene TRBV11-3 combines with J gene TRBJ2-1; 10 bases agree with TRBD2. The CDR3 runs 16 residues. Germline V gives CDR1 SGHNT, CDR2 YENEEA. V gave up 4 bases and J gave up 2 bases; unmatched junction bases: 5. DNA of the CDR3: TGTGCCAGCAGCTCTTCTCTAGCGGGGGCCTACAATGAGCAGTTCTTC. It codes for CASSSSLAGAYNEQFF. Filled out from reference TRBV11-3 and TRBJ2-1, the complete variable domain reads EAGVVQSPRYKIIEKKQPVAFWCNPISGHNTLYWYLQNLGQGPELLIRYENEEAVDDSQLPKDRFSAERLKGVDSTLKIQPAELGDSAVYLCASSSSLAGAYNEQFFGPGTRLTVL.

This clonotype was recorded once. V gene TRBV20-1 combines with J gene TRBJ1-5; a possible D gene is TRBD1 (5 bases). Germline CDR1 reads DFQATT; CDR2 reads SNEGSKA (reference sequence). CDR3 length equals 14 residues. Trimming removed 6 bases from V and 3 bases from J, with 15 bases in between. Written as DNA, the CDR3 is TGCAGTGCCATCCAAGACAGTGTCAATCAGCCCCAGCATTTT. Encoded protein: CSAIQDSVNQPQHF.

In its sample, this clonotype was seen many times. The rearrangement links TRBV4-1 to TRBJ2-5, with TRBD2 as a possible D gene (6 bases). Germline V gene sequence: CDR1 MGHRA, CDR2 YSYEKL. This CDR3 contains 15 residues. Trimming pared 4 bases from V and 4 bases from J, leaving 16 bases between. This CDR3 is CASSPRDSSLETQYF. The CDR3 region has the DNA TGCGCCAGCAGCCCCAGGGACTCCAGCTTAGAGACCCAGTACTTC.

This clonotype turned up a few times. For the CDR3, the DNA is TGCAGCGGATGGGACACTGAAGCTTTCTTT. It translates to CSGWDTEAFF. The chain couples TRBV29-1 to TRBJ1-1; no clear D gene. The CDR3 covers 10 residues. Germline assignment: CDR1 SQVTM and CDR2 ANQGSEA. V was trimmed by 7 bases and J by 3 bases, leaving 6 bases between them.

This chain uses TRBV7-9 with TRBJ1-2; no definite D call. The CDR3 runs 14 residues. V lost 4 bases to trimming and J lost 6 bases, with 15 bases between them. CDR1 is SEHNR, CDR2 FQNEAQ, per germline (reference sequence). The CDR3 reads CASSSRSDDNGYTF. The CDR3 DNA follows: TGTGCCAGCAGCTCCCGTTCGGACGACAATGGCTACACCTTC.